These 8 T cell receptor beta chains originate from one sample sequenced in a study of Graves' ophthalmopathy and Graves' hyperthyroidism. RNA served as the template for amplifying TCR beta CDR3 regions. RT-PCR with HTBI primers came first, then second-round multiplex PCR. TCRdb re-called the multiplex PCR reads through MiXCR, storing one row per CDR3 protein. Altogether over 500,000 distinct CDR3 sequences are present, approximately 22% being singletons, with the ten largest covering more than 5.5%. The sample consisted of peripheral blood. These receptors originate from a woman aged 18 to 35 with stable Graves' hyperthyroidism. Some clones in this sample may be carry-over from other donors' samples.

This clonotype was counted many times. This sequence joins TRBV5-6 and TRBJ1-1; a weak D match, TRBD1 (6 bases). Trimming took 3 bases from V and 0 from J, leaving 21 bases between them. The CDR3 totals 18 residues. Germline V lookup: CDR1 SGHDT, CDR2 YYEEEE. CDR3 protein: CASSSGGAVLGLNTEAFF. The CDR3, as DNA: TGTGCCAGCAGCTCGGGGGGGGCCGTCCTCGGGTTGAACACTGAAGCTTTCTTT.

The V call is TRBV12-3 or TRBV12-4, the J call TRBJ2-5; 10 nucleotides match TRBD1. V dropped 5 bases and J dropped 6; count of bases not matched to a gene: 9. The CDR3 has 15 residues. CDR3 sequence (DNA): TGTGCCAGCAGTGACGGGACAGGGGTGAAGCAGACCCAGTACTTC. Translating gives CASSDGTGVKQTQYF.

The chain is built from TRBV5-1 and TRBJ2-5, with TRBD2 matching over 11 bases. There are 15 residues in the CDR3. CDR1 and CDR2 from the germline V gene are SGHRS and YFSETQ. V gave up 3 bases and J gave up 11 bases; unmatched junction bases: 12. CDR3 in amino acids: CASSSGLAEYDVQYF. CDR3 nucleotide sequence: TGCGCCAGCAGCTCGGGACTAGCGGAGTACGACGTTCAGTACTTC.

V gene TRBV3-1 combines with J gene TRBJ1-2, with 9 bases matching TRBD1. CDR3 length equals 15 residues. Germline values: CDR1 LGHDT, CDR2 YNNKEL (reference sequence). V lost 4 bases and J lost 1; bases outside the gene matches: 4. The CDR3 region has the DNA TGTGCCAGCAGCCCGCGGACAGGGGATAACTATGGCTACACCTTC. This translates into CASSPRTGDNYGYTF.

This clonotype was detected a few times. The chain recombines TRBV6-1 with TRBJ2-7; TRBD2 is a possible D gene (6 bases). Germline CDR1 is MNHNS and CDR2 is SASEGT. This CDR3 spans 16 amino acids. Trimming shortened V by 2 bases and J by 2 bases, and 16 bases separated the two germline ends. The CDR3 region has the DNA TGTGCCAGCAGTGAACTGGGACTCTTGGTGGCCTACGAGCAGTACTTC. It yields the protein CASSELGLLVAYEQYF.

The rearrangement links TRBV20-1 to TRBJ2-5; 10 nucleotides line up with TRBD2. V dropped 7 bases and J dropped 5; count of bases not matched to a gene: 13. The CDR3 is 15 amino acids. The germline CDR1 and CDR2 sequences are DFQATT and SNEGSKA (reference sequence). The CDR3 sequence is CSVLRSGGALETQYF. The DNA for the CDR3 is TGCAGTGTTCTCCGAAGCGGGGGGGCCCTCGAGACCCAGTACTTC.

This clonotype was picked up many times. V and J are TRBV28 and TRBJ2-2, with 8 bases identical to TRBD1. V dropped 5 bases and J dropped 3; count of bases not matched to a gene: 11. The length of the CDR3 is 17 residues. The V gene's germline CDR1 is MDHEN and CDR2 SYDVKM. The CDR3 region is CASSPPPGRGHTGELFF. In DNA, the CDR3 is TGTGCCAGCAGTCCACCCCCGGGCAGGGGGCACACCGGGGAGCTGTTTTTT.

This clonotype was seen ten or more times. The chain links TRBV6-4 to TRBJ1-1, with D possibly being TRBD1 (6 bases). The CDR3 has 14 residues. The V gene lost 6 bases and the J gene lost 5 bases, with 16 bases spanning the gap. Germline V gene lookup returns CDR1 MRHNA and CDR2 SNTAGT. The CDR3 DNA follows: TGTGCCAGCAGATCGGACAATAGGGGGACTGAAGCTTTCTTT. This translates into CASRSDNRGTEAFF.